A selection of T cell receptor beta chains follows, all from one sample in a study of blood T cell repertoires in COVID-19. The table came from immunoSEQ multiplex PCR; TCRdb's copy has only in-frame clones and leaves some out. The table has approximately 200,000 clones, 80% to 85% seen once. What was sequenced was peripheral blood. All receptors come from a woman in her thirties who had recovered from COVID-19. Both conserved end residues are part of each CDR3. A D gene is named only where the DNA matches it firmly. Rows may omit the clone size; those that give it use once, few, many or a size class.

j_call	v_call	clone_size	d_call	cdr3_nt	cdr3_aa
TRBJ2-4	TRBV6-5	NA	TRBD1	TGTGCCAGCAGTCCAATTCAGGGGGACACGATTCAGTACTTC	CASSPIQGDTIQYF
TRBJ1-2	TRBV10-3	NA	NA	TGTGCCATCGGCCAGGGAAGTATCTATGGCTACACCTTC	CAIGQGSIYGYTF
TRBJ2-2	TRBV6-4	NA	NA	TGTGCCAGCAGTGAGATGGGCGGGCCCACCGGGGAGCTGTTTTTT	CASSEMGGPTGELFF
TRBJ1-3	TRBV9	NA	TRBD1	TGTGCCAGCACTAGGACAGGGGGCAGGAGTAACACCATATATTTT	CASTRTGGRSNTIYF
TRBJ2-7	TRBV4-1	NA	TRBD2	TGCGCCAGCAGCCAAGGACTAGCGGGAGGATACGAGCAGTACTTC	CASSQGLAGGYEQYF
TRBJ1-3	TRBV9	few	NA	TGTGCCAGCAGCGCGTCCTCTGGAAACACCATATATTTT	CASSASSGNTIYF
TRBJ2-1	TRBV6-1	NA	TRBD2	TGTGCCAGCAGTGAAGACGACGGGAGGGCCAATGAGCAGTTCTTC	CASSEDDGRANEQFF
TRBJ2-7	TRBV10-3	NA	NA	TGTGCCATCAGTGTTTCGTCAGGGGAGGGGGAGCAGTACTTC	CAISVSSGEGEQYF
TRBJ2-1	TRBV5-5	NA	TRBD2	TGTGCCAGCAGCCTGGGACTAGCGGAACTCTCCTACAATGAGCAGTTCTTC	CASSLGLAELSYNEQFF
TRBJ2-1	TRBV24-1	NA	NA	TGTGCCACCAGTGATCCCAAGGGGCCTATCTCCTACAATGAGCAGTTCTTC	CATSDPKGPISYNEQFF
TRBJ2-2	TRBV5-4	few	NA	TGTGCCAGCAGCCAGAACGGGGTCACCGGGGAGCTGTTTTTT	CASSQNGVTGELFF
TRBJ2-5	TRBV7-9	NA	TRBD2	TGTGCCAGCAGCTATAGCGGGAGGGCCGGTGAGACCCAGTACTTC	CASSYSGRAGETQYF
TRBJ2-1	TRBV10-3	NA	TRBD2	TGTGCCATCAGGGAGGGACCCAGCGGGAGTTACGATGAGCAGTTCTTC	CAIREGPSGSYDEQFF
TRBJ1-1	TRBV2	NA	NA	TGTGCCAGCAGCCTGACAGGGAACACTGAAGCTTTCTTT	CASSLTGNTEAFF
TRBJ1-4	TRBV29-1	NA	NA	TGCAGCGTCGAACAACGACAGGCTAATGAAAAACTGTTTTTT	CSVEQRQANEKLFF
TRBJ1-5	TRBV28	NA	TRBD1	TGTGCCAGCAGAGGAGGACAGGACTATCAGCCCCAGCATTTT	CASRGGQDYQPQHF
TRBJ1-5	TRBV28	once	NA	TGTGCCAGCGGAATTCCACAAGGACACCAGCCGCATTTT	CASGIPQGHQPHF
TRBJ1-4	TRBV7-9	few	NA	TGTGCCAGCAGTCGGGGATTCTATGAAAAACTGTTTTTT	CASSRGFYEKLFF
TRBJ2-2	TRBV2	NA	TRBD2	TGTGCCAGCAGTGAGCGGGGGGCGACCACCGGGGAGCTGTTTTTT	CASSERGATTGELFF
TRBJ1-1	TRBV30	NA	NA	TGTGCCAGCGACACTGAAGCTTTCTTT	CASDTEAFF
TRBJ2-7	TRBV5-4	few	TRBD2	TGTGCCAGCAGCTTGACTGGACTAGCGGGAGGGAGGGCCCACTACGAGCAGTACTTC	CASSLTGLAGGRAHYEQYF
TRBJ2-7	TRBV12-3/TRBV12-4	NA	NA	TGTGCCAGCAGTTATTATAAAGGGGACGAGCAGTACTTC	CASSYYKGDEQYF
TRBJ2-3	TRBV10-1	NA	NA	TGCGCCAGCAGTGAGAAAGGGGGCACAGATACGCAGTATTTT	CASSEKGGTDTQYF
TRBJ1-2	TRBV20-1	NA	NA	TGCAGTGGCTGGAGCAACTATGGCTACACCTTC	CSGWSNYGYTF
TRBJ2-7	TRBV4-1	NA	NA	TGCGCCAGCAGCCAACCCGGACAGTCCTACGAGCAGTACTTC	CASSQPGQSYEQYF
TRBJ1-1	TRBV29-1	NA	NA	TGCAGCGTTGAAGATCAGCTGGGCGCTGAAGCTTTCTTT	CSVEDQLGAEAFF
TRBJ2-5	TRBV15	NA	TRBD1	TGTGCCACCAGCAGAGTTAACAGGGGGGAGACCCAGTACTTC	CATSRVNRGETQYF
TRBJ1-2	TRBV6-1	once	NA	TGTGCCAGCAGTGACAGGGCATATGGCTACACCTTC	CASSDRAYGYTF
TRBJ1-6	TRBV27	NA	TRBD1	TGTGCCAGCAGTTCCGCAATGGACAGGGATTCACCCCTCCACTTT	CASSSAMDRDSPLHF
TRBJ1-6	TRBV30	NA	NA	TGTGCCTGGAGCTTTCGTGGGCCGAATCGCCCCCTCCACTTT	CAWSFRGPNRPLHF
TRBJ2-7	TRBV2	once	NA	TGTGCCAGAGGAGGCCAGAGCTCCTACGAGCAGTACTTC	CARGGQSSYEQYF
TRBJ1-1	TRBV30	once	NA	TGTGCCTGGAGTGCCTCATCCGGCGGGAACACTGAAGCTTTCTTT	CAWSASSGGNTEAFF
TRBJ1-6	TRBV5-6	few	TRBD1	TGTGCCAGCAGCTTGGAGTCGGCAGGGGGTAATTCACCCCTCCACTTT	CASSLESAGGNSPLHF
TRBJ2-5	TRBV5-1	NA	NA	TGCGCCAGCAGCTTGGGTTTGCGGGCGGCTCAAGAGACCCAGTACTTC	CASSLGLRAAQETQYF